This T cell receptor (beta chain) came from a study of blood T cell repertoires in COVID-19. Study-level information: Researchers got acute and convalescent COVID-19 samples from the United States, Italy and Spain. PBMCs, B-cell-depleted T cells, or T cells provided the cDNA or gDNA that made up the material.

The CDR3 totals 14 residues. After removal of 5 bases from V and 3 bases from J, the junction contained 5 bases not matched to a gene. Germline lookup yields CDR1 SGHRS and CDR2 YFSETQ. The authors' processing: Amplification of reference gene primers was used by the study to estimate nucleated cell counts. The repertoire was sequenced with immunoSEQ multiplex PCR; TCRdb's copy has only in-frame clones and lacks some. That table furnishes V, J and clone size, whereas the DNA furnished D and trimming. The repertoire holds 80,000 or so clones, with almost 85% as singletons. The J gene is TRBJ1-1, the V gene TRBV5-1, with 9 nucleotides matching TRBD1. The receptor's source is a human donor in a cohort sampled during active COVID-19. Sequenced sample: peripheral blood. The CDR3: CASSKRQGDTEAFF. In DNA form, the CDR3 reads TGCGCCAGCAGTAAACGACAGGGGGACACTGAAGCTTTCTTT. The full variable domain, completed using reference TRBV5-1 and TRBJ1-1, is KAGVTQTPRYLIKTRGQQVTLSCSPISGHRSVSWYQQTPGQGLQFLFEYFSETQRNKGNFPGRFSGRQFSNSRSEMNVSTLELGDSALYLCASSKRQGDTEAFFGQGTRLTVV.